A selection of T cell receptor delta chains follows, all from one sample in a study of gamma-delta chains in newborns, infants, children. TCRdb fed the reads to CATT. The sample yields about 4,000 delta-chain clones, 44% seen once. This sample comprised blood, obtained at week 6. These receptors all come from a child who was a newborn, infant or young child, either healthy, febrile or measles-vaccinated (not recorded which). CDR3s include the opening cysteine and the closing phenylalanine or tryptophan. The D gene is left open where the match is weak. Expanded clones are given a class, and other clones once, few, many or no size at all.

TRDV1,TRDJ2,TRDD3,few,CALGELQTTGGNLKIVALTAQLFF,TGTGCTCTTGGGGAACTTCAAACCACTGGGGGAAATTTGAAGATAGTGGCTTTGACAGCACAACTCTTCTTT
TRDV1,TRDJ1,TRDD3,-,CALGGFLLRIRPPWGTDKLIF,TGTGCTCTTGGAGGGTTTCTACTCAGGATACGCCCTCCTTGGGGCACCGATAAACTCATCTTT
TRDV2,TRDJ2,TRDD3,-,CACGTGGYLTAQLFF,TGTGCCTGTGGTACTGGGGGATACTTGACAGCACAACTCTTCTTT
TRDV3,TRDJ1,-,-,CAFKSLPPPYWWYTDKLIF,TGTGCCTTTAAGTCCTTACCGCCCCCATATTGGTGGTACACCGATAAACTCATCTTT
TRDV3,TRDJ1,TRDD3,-,CAFRPRWAGGWGETDKLIF,TGTGCCTTTCGTCCCCGTTGGGCTGGGGGATGGGGTGAAACCGATAAACTCATCTTT
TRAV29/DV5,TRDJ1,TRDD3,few,CAASENLPAGIPTDKLIF,TGTGCAGCAAGCGAAAACCTCCCAGCGGGGATACCGACCGATAAACTCATCTTT
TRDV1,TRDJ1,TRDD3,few,CALGEEIPVVGDRYTDKLIF,TGTGCTCTTGGGGAAGAAATCCCCGTGGTGGGGGATCGTTACACCGATAAACTCATCTTT
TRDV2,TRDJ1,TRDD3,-,CACDPLSRSGSGDTPPVTDKLIF,TGTGCCTGTGACCCGTTAAGTCGGTCTGGCTCTGGGGATACACCCCCCGTCACCGATAAACTCATCTTT
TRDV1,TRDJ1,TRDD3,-,CALGPGLPTVLGDPYDKLIF,TGTGCTCTTGGGCCCGGCCTTCCCACAGTACTGGGGGATCCTTACGATAAACTCATCTTT
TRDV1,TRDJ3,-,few,CALGERVPTTAWWILPSWDTRQMFF,TGTGCTCTTGGGGAAAGGGTTCCTACGACGGCTTGGTGGATACTGCCCTCCTGGGACACCCGACAGATGTTTTTC
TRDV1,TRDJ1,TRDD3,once,CALGETLPTKILGDTLHTDKLIF,TGTGCTCTTGGGGAAACTCTTCCTACAAAAATACTGGGGGATACACTCCACACCGATAAACTCATCTTT
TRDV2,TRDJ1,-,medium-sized,CACEPMGATKLIF,TGTGCCTGCGAGCCGATGGGGGCCACTAAACTCATCTTT
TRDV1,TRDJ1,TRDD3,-,CALGEVLGLGVGSDKLIF,TGTGCTCTTGGGGAAGTGCTGGGGCTGGGGGTTGGATCCGATAAACTCATCTTT
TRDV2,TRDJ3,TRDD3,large,CACDKVLGDSSWDTRQMFF,TGTGCCTGTGACAAGGTACTGGGGGATAGCTCCTGGGACACCCGACAGATGTTTTTC
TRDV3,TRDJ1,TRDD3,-,CACHLLPFPYTGGWCTDKLIF,TGTGCCTGTCACCTTCTTCCTTTCCCTTATACTGGGGGATGGTGCACCGATAAACTCATCTTT
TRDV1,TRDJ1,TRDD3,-,CALGERVPHPVLGADADKLIF,TGTGCTCTTGGGGAAAGGGTGCCCCACCCCGTACTGGGGGCCGACGCCGATAAACTCATCTTT
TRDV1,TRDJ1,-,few,CALGEKVPQLIF,TGTGCTCTTGGGGAAAAGGTACCCCAACTCATCTTT
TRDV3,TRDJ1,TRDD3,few,CAFGRFLLPRVGDTRGLIF,TGTGCCTTTGGAAGGTTCCTACTTCCTAGGGTGGGGGATACGCGTGGGCTCATCTTT
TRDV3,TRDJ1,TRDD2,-,CASSAFLQDLPLQDKLIF,TGTGCCTCCTCGGCCTTCCTACAGGACCTCCCCCTACAAGATAAACTCATCTTT
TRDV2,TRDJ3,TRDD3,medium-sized,CACDTPQLGDTLFWDTRQMFF,TGTGCCTGTGACACCCCCCAACTGGGGGATACGCTCTTCTGGGACACCCGACAGATGTTTTTC
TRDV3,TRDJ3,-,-,CAFYEPFLPLGGSSWDTRQMFF,TGTGCCTTCTACGAACCCTTCCTCCCACTGGGGGGTAGCTCCTGGGACACCCGACAGATGTTTTTC
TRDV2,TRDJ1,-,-,CACDTVQGPYWEISDKLIF,TGTGCCTGTGACACCGTACAGGGTCCTTACTGGGAGATAAGCGATAAACTCATCTTT
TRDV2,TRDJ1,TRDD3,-,CACDTGVSFWGILGVSLYTDKLIF,TGTGCCTGTGACACCGGAGTTAGTTTTTGGGGAATACTGGGGGTCTCACTATACACCGATAAACTCATCTTT
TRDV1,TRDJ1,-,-,CALGELEGRGSPFDTDKLIF,TGTGCTCTTGGGGAACTAGAAGGACGGGGGTCCCCCTTTGACACCGATAAACTCATCTTT
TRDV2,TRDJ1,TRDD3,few,CACDSLLGETTDKLIF,TGTGCCTGTGACTCTTTACTGGGGGAGACCACCGATAAACTCATCTTT
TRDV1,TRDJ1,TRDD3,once,CAPGVPYWGQPTDKLIF,TGTGCTCCTGGGGTACCGTACTGGGGGCAACCTACCGATAAACTCATCTTT
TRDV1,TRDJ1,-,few,CALGELPSSYWGTLLGKLIF,TGTGCTCTTGGGGAACTTCCTTCCTCCTACTGGGGTACCCTACTGGGTAAACTCATCTTT
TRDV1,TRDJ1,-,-,CALGLQAPPSPRIDLPDKLIF,TGTGCTCTTGGTCTGCAGGCTCCTCCTTCACCCCGAATAGATTTGCCCGATAAACTCATCTTT
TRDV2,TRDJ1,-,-,CACDTVQEGERIPSSDKLIF,TGTGCCTGTGACACTGTACAAGAGGGCGAACGTATTCCCTCCTCTGATAAACTCATCTTT
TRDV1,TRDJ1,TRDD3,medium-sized,CALGEATTGVYTDKLIF,TGTGCTCTTGGGGAAGCTACGACTGGGGTGTACACCGATAAACTCATCTTT
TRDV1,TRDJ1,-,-,CALGDRGYTDKHIF,TGTGCTCTTGGGGACCGGGGGTACACCGATAAACACATCTTT
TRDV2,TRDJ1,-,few,CACDTLQSSLPGGYTDKLIF,TGTGCCTGTGACACTCTCCAATCTTCCTTACCTGGGGGTTACACCGATAAACTCATCTTT
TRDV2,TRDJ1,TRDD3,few,CACDTFFPTGGQSYTDKLIF,TGTGCCTGTGACACCTTCTTCCCCACTGGGGGCCAAAGTTACACCGATAAACTCATCTTT